This T cell receptor beta chain appears in the sequencing data of a study of tumor-infiltrating lymphocytes in localized non-small cell lung cancer. The wider study: The cohort mixed smokers and never-smokers, several histologies, and some post-neoadjuvant-chemotherapy samples.

This clone appeared a single time. One junction end disagrees with the germline gene, perhaps due to a read error. Germline CDR1 SSHAT, CDR2 FNYEAQ (reference sequence). This CDR3 contains 16 residues. The assay was immunoSEQ multiplex PCR, and TCRdb's table has in-frame clones only and misses some. The sample yields about 15,000 clones, about 75% seen once. The chain has TRBV7-7 and TRBJ2-3; 11 bases align to TRBD2. The sample consisted of lung tumor tissue. This TCR was recovered from a human donor with non-small cell lung cancer. CDR3 DNA: TGTGCTAGCAGCCCCAATAGCGGGGGGGGAACAGATACGCAGTATTTT. The encoded protein is CASSPNSGGGTDTQYF.